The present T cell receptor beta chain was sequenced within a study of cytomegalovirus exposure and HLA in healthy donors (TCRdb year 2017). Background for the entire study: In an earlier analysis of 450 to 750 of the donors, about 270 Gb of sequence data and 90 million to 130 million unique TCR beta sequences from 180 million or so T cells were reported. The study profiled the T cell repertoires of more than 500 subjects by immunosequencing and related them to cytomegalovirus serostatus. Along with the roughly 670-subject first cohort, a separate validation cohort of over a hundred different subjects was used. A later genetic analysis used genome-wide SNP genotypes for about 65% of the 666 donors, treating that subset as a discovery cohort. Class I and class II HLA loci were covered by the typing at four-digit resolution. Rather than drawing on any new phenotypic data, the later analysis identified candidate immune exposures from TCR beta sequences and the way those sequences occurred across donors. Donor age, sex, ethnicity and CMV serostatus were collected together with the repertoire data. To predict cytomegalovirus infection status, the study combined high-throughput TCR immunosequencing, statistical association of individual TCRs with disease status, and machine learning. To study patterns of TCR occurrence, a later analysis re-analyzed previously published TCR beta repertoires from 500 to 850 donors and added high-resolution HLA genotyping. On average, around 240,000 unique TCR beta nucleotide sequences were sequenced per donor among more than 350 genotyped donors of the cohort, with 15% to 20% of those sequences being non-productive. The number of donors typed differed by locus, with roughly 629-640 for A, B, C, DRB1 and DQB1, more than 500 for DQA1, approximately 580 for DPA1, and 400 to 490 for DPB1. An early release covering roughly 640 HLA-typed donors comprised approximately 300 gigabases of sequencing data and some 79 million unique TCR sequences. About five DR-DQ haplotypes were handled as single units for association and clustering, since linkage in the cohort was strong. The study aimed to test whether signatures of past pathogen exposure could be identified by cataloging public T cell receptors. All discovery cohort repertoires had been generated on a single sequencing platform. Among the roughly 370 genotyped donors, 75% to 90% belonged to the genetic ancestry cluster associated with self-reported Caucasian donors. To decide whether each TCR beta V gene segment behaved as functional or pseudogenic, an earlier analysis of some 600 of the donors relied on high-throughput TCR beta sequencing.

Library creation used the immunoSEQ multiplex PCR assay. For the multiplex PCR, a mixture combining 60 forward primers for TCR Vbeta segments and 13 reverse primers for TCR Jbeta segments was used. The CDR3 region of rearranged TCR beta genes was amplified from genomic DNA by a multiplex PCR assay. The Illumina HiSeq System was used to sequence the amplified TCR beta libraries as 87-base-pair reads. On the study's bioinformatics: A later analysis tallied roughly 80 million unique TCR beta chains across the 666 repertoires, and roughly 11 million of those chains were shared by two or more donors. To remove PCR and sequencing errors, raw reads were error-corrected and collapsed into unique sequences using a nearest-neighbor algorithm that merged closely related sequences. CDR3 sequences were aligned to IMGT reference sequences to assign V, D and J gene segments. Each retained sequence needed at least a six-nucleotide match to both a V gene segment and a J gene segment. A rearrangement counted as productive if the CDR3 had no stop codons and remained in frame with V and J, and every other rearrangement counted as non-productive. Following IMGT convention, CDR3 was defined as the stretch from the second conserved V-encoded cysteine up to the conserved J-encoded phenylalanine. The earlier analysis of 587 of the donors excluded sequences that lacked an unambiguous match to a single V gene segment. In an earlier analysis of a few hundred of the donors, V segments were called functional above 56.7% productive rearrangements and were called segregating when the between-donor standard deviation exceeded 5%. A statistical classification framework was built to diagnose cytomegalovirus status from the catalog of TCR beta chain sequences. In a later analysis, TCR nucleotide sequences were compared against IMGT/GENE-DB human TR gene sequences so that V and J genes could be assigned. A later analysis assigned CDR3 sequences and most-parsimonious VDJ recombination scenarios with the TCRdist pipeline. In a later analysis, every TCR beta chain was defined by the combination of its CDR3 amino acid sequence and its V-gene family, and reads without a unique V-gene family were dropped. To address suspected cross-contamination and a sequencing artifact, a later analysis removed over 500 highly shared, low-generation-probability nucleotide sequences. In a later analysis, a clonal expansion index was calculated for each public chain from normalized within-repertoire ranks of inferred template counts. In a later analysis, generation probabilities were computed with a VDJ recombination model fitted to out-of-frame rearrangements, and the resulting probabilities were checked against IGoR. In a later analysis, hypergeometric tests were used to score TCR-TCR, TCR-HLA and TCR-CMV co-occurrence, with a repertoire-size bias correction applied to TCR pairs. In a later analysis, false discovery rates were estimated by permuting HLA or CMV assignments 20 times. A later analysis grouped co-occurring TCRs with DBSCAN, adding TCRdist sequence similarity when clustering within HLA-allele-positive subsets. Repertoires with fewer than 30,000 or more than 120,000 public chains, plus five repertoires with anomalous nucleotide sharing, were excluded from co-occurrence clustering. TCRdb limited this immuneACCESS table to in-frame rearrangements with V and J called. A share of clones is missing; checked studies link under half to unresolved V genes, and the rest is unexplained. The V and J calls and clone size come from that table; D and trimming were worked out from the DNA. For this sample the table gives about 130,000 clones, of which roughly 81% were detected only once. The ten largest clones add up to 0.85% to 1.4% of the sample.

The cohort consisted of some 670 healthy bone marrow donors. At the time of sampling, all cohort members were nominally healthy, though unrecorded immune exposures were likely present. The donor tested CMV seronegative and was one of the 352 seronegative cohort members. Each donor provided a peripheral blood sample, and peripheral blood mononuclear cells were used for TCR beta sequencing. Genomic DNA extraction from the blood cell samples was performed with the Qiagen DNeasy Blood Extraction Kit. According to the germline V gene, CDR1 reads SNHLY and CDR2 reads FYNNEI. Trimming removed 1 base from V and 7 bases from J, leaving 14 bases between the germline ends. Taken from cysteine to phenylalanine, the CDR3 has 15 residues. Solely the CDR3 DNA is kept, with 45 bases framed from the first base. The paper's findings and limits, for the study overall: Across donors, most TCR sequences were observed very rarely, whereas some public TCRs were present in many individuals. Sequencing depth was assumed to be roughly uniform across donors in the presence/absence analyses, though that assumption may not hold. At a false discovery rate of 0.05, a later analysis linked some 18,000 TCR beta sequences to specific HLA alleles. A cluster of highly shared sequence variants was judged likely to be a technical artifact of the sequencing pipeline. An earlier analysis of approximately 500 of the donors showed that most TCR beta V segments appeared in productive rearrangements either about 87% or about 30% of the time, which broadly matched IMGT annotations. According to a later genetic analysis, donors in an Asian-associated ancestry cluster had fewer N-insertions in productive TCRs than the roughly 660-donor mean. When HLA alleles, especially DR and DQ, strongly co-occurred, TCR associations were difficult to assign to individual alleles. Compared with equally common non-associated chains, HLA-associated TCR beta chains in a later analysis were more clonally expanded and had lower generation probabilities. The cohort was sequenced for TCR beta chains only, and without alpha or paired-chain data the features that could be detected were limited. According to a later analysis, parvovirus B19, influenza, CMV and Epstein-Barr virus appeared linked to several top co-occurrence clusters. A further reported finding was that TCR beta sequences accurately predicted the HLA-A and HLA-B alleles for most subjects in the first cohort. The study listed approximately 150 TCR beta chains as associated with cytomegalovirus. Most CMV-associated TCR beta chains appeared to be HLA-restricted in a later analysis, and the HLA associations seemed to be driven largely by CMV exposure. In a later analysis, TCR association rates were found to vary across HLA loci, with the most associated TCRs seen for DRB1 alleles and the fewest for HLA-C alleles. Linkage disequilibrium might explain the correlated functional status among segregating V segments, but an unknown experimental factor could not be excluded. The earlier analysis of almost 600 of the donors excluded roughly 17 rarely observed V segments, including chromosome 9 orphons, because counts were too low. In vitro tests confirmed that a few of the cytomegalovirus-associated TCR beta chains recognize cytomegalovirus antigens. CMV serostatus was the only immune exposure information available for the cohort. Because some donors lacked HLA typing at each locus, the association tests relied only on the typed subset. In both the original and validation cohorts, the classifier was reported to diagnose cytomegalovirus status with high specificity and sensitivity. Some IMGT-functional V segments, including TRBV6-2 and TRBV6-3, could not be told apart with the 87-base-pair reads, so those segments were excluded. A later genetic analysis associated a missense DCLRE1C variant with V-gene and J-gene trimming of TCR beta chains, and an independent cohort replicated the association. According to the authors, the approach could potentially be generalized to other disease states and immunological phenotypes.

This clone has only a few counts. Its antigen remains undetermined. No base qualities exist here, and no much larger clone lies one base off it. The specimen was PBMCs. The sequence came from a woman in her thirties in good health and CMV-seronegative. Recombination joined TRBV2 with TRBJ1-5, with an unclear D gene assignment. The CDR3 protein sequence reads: CASSEVQGRGQPQHF. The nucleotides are TGTGCCAGCAGTGAAGTCCAAGGGAGAGGGCAGCCCCAGCATTTT.